The clone carrying this T cell receptor beta chain was seen once. These data come from a study of blood T cell repertoires in COVID-19. The overall study: The cDNA or gDNA used as material had been derived from T cells, B-cell-depleted T cells, or PBMCs.

The trim removed 7 bases at V and 6 bases at J, leaving 8 bases unmatched. This CDR3 region has 12 residues. Germline lookup yields CDR1 SQVTM and CDR2 ANQGSEA. Clones were sequenced by immunoSEQ multiplex PCR, and TCRdb holds only the in-frame ones, with some missing. This sample carries around 270,000 clones, about 89% of them seen once, and the ten largest clones take roughly 9.8%. The TCR originated in a man in his forties who had recovered from COVID-19. What was sequenced was peripheral blood. The chain uses TRBV29-1 and TRBJ2-7; 8 bases agree with TRBD2. The chain's CDR3 is CSATGRGSEQYF. CDR3 DNA sequence: TGCAGCGCCACCGGGAGGGGATCCGAGCAGTACTTC.